The sequence of this T cell receptor beta chain was determined in a study of blood T cell repertoires in COVID-19. CDR1 and CDR2 (germline): MNHEY, SMNVEV (reference sequence). CDR3 length equals 13 residues. The V and J ends lost 5 bases and 2 bases respectively, with 7 bases between them. Data came from immunoSEQ multiplex PCR; TCRdb stores just in-frame clones and leaves some out. Here the sample spans about 330,000 clones, approximately 82% being singletons. The origin of this receptor is a woman between 50 and 59 years old with acute or convalescent COVID-19. Material: peripheral blood. The rearrangement links TRBV27 to TRBJ1-5, with a weak D call TRBD1 (5 bases). CDR3 loop: CASSRQRNQPQHF. The CDR3 nucleotides read TGTGCCAGCAGTCGACAGCGCAATCAGCCCCAGCATTTT.